The present T cell receptor beta chain was sequenced within a study of regulatory T cells in long-lasting Graves disease (dated by TCRdb to the early 2020s). Study-level background: Persistent Graves' disease was defined as persistently positive TSH receptor autoantibodies together with antithyroid drug treatment for over 5 years. On average, persistent Graves' disease patients in the clinical cohort had been on antithyroid drugs for about 9.3 years. A total of roughly 35 samples underwent TCR sequencing: approximately 13 from persistent and roughly 20 from newly diagnosed Graves' disease patients. The study took place in China and was registered as a clinical trial. Patients with persistent Graves' disease were compared with patients with newly diagnosed Graves' disease using TCR sequencing and RNA sequencing of peripheral blood. Findings and caveats that apply to the study as a whole: Because the primary lesion, thyroid tissue, could not be accessed, the study looked at peripheral blood alone. Sequencing and analysis were restricted to the TCR beta chain. Persistent Graves' disease patients showed lower TCR Shannon entropy and fewer highly expanded clones than newly diagnosed patients, suggesting clonal expansion. A larger number of public clonotypes was shared among persistent patients (under 3,000) than among newly diagnosed patients (around 970). Persistent disease showed preferential use of TRBV28, TRBJ1-2 and TRBJ2-5, whereas newly diagnosed disease favored TRBV20-1 and TRBJ2-1. The authors acknowledged the small sample size as a limitation that may reduce accuracy.

Of note for this clonotype: The clone's antigen remains unknown. This may come from a read error, since a much larger clone is one base off.

To prepare the library, multiplex PCR was applied. Sequencing was carried out with an Illumina HiSeq 4000. To build TCR beta libraries, CDR3 regions were amplified by Arm-PCR using iRepertoire HTBI primers. PCR products were gel purified before sequencing. The paper's processing steps were these. Gene usage analysis of CDR3 amino acid clonotypes relied on the roughly 67 TRBV and over 13 TRBJ segments identified across samples. COPE and FqMerger were used to merge filtered high-quality paired reads into contigs. BLAST was used to align contigs to IMGT TRBV, TRBD and TRBJ reference genes, and CDR3 was defined according to IMGT. Any clonotype with a frequency above 0.1% was counted as a highly expanded clone. Shannon entropy served as the measure of repertoire diversity, while the Gini coefficient captured V-J evenness. Public clonotypes were defined as clonotypes shared by more than one individual. In-frame beta chains were kept once TCRdb had trimmed the public reads at Q25 with fastp and called clones with MiXCR. A single entry per CDR3 protein holds the most common genes and DNA from its merged rows. The authors' filters were not applied to this entry. This sample lists some 300,000 distinct CDR3 sequences; 20% to 25% were detected once. More than 50% of the sample rests with the top ten.

The sample's time point, from its label and the paper: persistent/refractory GD, antithyroid drugs over 5 years with positive TRAb. For both TCR sequencing and RNA sequencing, RNA was extracted from PBMCs in TRIzol. The diagnosis of Graves' disease followed American Thyroid Association guidelines. Patients were recruited from an endocrinology department in Xi'an, China. From each patient, about 9.7 milliliters of peripheral blood was collected into an EDTA anticoagulant tube. Ficoll Paque Plus density gradient separation was used to isolate PBMCs, and no further T cell sorting was performed. RNA quality was checked with an Agilent 2100 Bioanalyzer and agarose gel, and concentration with a NanoDrop 2000. The CDR3 runs 14 residues from the cysteine to the phenylalanine. Just CDR3 DNA is preserved here, 42 bases in frame from base 1. Looking up the germline V gene yields CDR1 MDHEN and CDR2 SYDVKM. V is cut by 3 bases and J by 11 bases, and the space between the germline ends is 14 bases.

Rearrangement joined TRBV28 to TRBJ1-6; perhaps TRBD1 is the D gene, with 6 bases matching. The clonotype was recovered from a female donor with Graves disease. Source: peripheral blood mononuclear cells (PBMCs), taken when the disease was refractory, from a patient treated with antithyroid drugs. The CDR3 region reads CASSFFQGRPPLHF. The DNA sequence follows: TGTGCCAGCAGTTTTTTTCAGGGGAGGCCACCCCTCCACTTT.